The clone carrying this T cell receptor (beta chain) was detected a few times. Its antigen is not known. Germline DNA was also extracted, and blood RNA derived from unsorted whole blood. TCR beta cDNA was prepared out of around 460 ng total RNA by means of a constant-region primer. Slightly modified ARM-PCR, run as three nested multiplex PCR rounds, produced the TCR beta libraries. Researchers ran the first two PCR rounds for about 11 cycles each with TRBV1-TRBV30 forward primers and a C-beta reverse primer. MiXCR, run by TCRdb on the multiplex PCR reads, gives a single entry per CDR3 protein. The sample carries 300,000 to 350,000 distinct CDR3 sequences, around three fifths recorded once. This specimen belongs to a study of tumor-infiltrating lymphocytes in primary liver carcinoma. The wider study: Samples produced roughly 3.65 to 7.5 million productive TCRbeta reads, comparable across tissue types. General study points: Pairs comparing tumor with adjacent tissue or blood overlapped less than pairs drawn from tumor regions.

With 4 bases removed from V and 0 bases from J, the gap between germline ends came to 13 bases. Germline V gene sequence: CDR1 MGHRA, CDR2 YSYEKL. This CDR3 has 16 residues. The origin of this receptor is a woman aged 25 to 39 with primary liver carcinoma and hepatitis B virus infection. Sample: peripheral blood. J is TRBJ2-1 and V is TRBV4-1; D perhaps matches TRBD2 (6 bases). Here the CDR3 DNA reads TGCGCCAGCAGCCGAGGAGTGGGACTCTCCTACAATGAGCAGTTCTTC. Its protein product is CASSRGVGLSYNEQFF.